This T cell receptor (beta chain) was identified during a study of T-cell memory formation after mild COVID-19. Across the whole study: TCR clusters were mostly donor specific. Findings and limits, study-wide: For contracting clones, CD4+ ones sat mainly in CM and EM, CD8+ in EMRA.

The V segment lost 8 bases and the J segment 3 bases; nucleotides outside the gene matches: 8. The CDR3 is made up of 16 amino acids. TCRdb reanalysed the 5' RACE reads using MiXCR and keeps one entry per CDR3 protein. The table includes around 250,000 distinct CDR3 sequences, around 10% detected once. This clonotype was counted only a few times. What it binds is unknown. V gene TRBV12-3 or TRBV12-4 combines with J gene TRBJ1-5, with TRBD1 identical over 12 bases. This clonotype originated in a man in his late teens or twenties who had mild COVID-19 (a few samples of this study predate the infection). Cell type and time point are not known. Sequencing was carried out using PBMCs or a T cell subset sorted from them (not recorded which). The CDR3 region is CASRDRGPGLNQPQHF. The CDR3 DNA reads as TGTGCCAGCCGGGACAGGGGGCCGGGTCTCAATCAGCCCCAGCATTTT.